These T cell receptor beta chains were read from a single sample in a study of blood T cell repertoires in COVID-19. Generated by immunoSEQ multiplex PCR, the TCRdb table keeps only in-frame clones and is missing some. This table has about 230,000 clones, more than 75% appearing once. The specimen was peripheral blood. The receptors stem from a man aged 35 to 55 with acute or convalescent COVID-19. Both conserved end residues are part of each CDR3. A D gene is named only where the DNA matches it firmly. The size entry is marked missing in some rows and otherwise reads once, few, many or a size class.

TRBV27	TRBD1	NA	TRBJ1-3	CASSLRGTGPGNTIYF	TGTGCCAGCAGTCTAAGGGGGACAGGGCCTGGAAACACCATATATTTT
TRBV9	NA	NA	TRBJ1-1	CASSVAPEGTEAFF	TGTGCCAGCAGCGTAGCACCCGAGGGCACTGAAGCTTTCTTT
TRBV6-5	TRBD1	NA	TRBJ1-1	CASRRTGDTEAFF	TGTGCCAGCAGGCGGACAGGGGACACTGAAGCTTTCTTT
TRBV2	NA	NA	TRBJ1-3	CASRTHGTASGNTIYF	TGTGCCAGCAGAACCCATGGGACTGCCTCTGGAAACACCATATATTTT
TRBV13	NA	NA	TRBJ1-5	CASSAGGSNQPQHF	TGTGCCAGCAGTGCCGGGGGTAGCAATCAGCCCCAGCATTTT
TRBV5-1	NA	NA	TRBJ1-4	CASSPPGLKKLFF	TGCGCCAGCAGCCCCCCCGGTCTTAAAAAACTGTTTTTT
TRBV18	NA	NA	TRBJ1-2	CASSEDTAKGVINYGYTF	TGTGCCAGCTCAGAGGATACCGCCAAAGGGGTGATCAACTATGGCTACACCTTC
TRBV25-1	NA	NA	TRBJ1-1	CASRAAENTEAFF	TGTGCCAGCAGGGCGGCGGAGAACACTGAAGCTTTCTTT
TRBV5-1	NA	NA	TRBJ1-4	CASSLGSQTTNEKLFF	TGCGCCAGCAGCTTGGGGAGCCAAACAACTAATGAAAAACTGTTTTTT
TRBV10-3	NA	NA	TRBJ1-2	CAIRPQGPNYGYTF	TGTGCCATCAGGCCACAGGGTCCTAACTATGGCTACACCTTC
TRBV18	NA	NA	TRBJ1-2	CASSPTGFDYGYTF	TGTGCCAGCTCACCCACAGGGTTTGACTATGGCTACACCTTC
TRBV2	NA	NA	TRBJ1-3	CASGREFLSSGNTIYF	TGTGCCAGTGGCCGGGAGTTTCTTTCCTCTGGAAACACCATATATTTT
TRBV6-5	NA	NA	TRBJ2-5	CASSSGKGQGETQYF	TGTGCCAGCAGTTCAGGGAAGGGCCAAGGAGAGACCCAGTACTTC
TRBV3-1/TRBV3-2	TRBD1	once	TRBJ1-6	CASSQDPGQYSPLHF	TGTGCCAGCAGCCAAGATCCGGGACAGTATTCACCCCTCCACTTT
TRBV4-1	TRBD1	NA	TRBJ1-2	CASSQSSGGLYGYTF	TGCGCCAGCAGCCAAAGTTCAGGGGGTCTCTATGGCTACACCTTC
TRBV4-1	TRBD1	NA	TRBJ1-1	CASTLRQGMAGTEAFF	TGCGCCAGCACCCTTAGACAGGGAATGGCAGGGACTGAAGCTTTCTTT
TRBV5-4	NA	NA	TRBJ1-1	CASGAPPGGNTEAFF	TGTGCCAGCGGGGCCCCCCCCGGGGGGAACACTGAAGCTTTCTTT
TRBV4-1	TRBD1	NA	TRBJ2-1	CASSPTLGGPEQFF	TGCGCCAGCAGCCCCACTCTAGGGGGCCCCGAGCAGTTCTTC
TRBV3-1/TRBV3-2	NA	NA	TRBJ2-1	CASSQANEQFF	TGTGCCAGCAGCCAAGCAAATGAGCAGTTCTTC
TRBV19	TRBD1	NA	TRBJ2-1	CASSKRTGFDNEQFF	TGTGCCAGTAGTAAAAGGACAGGTTTTGACAATGAGCAGTTCTTC
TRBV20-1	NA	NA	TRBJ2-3	CSASNAAGSTDTQYF	TGCAGTGCTAGTAATGCGGCGGGTAGCACAGATACGCAGTATTTT
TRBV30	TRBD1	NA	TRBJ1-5	CAWGQGDQPQHF	TGTGCCTGGGGACAGGGGGATCAGCCCCAGCATTTT
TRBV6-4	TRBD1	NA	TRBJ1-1	CASWGTGMDTEAFF	TGTGCCAGCTGGGGGACAGGGATGGACACTGAAGCTTTCTTT
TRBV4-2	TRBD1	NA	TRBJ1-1	CASSQDSRTGGTEAFF	TGTGCCAGCAGCCAAGATTCCCGGACAGGGGGTACTGAAGCTTTCTTT
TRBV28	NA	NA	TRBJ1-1	CASRTGTSNTEAFF	TGTGCCAGCAGGACCGGGACATCGAACACTGAAGCTTTCTTT
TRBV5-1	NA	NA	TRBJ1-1	CASSLEGQGTTEAFF	TGCGCCAGCAGCTTGGAGGGTCAGGGGACCACTGAAGCTTTCTTT
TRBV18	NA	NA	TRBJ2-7	CASSPSDSYEQYF	TGTGCCAGCTCACCTTCTGACAGCTACGAGCAGTACTTC
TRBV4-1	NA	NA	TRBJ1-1	CASSMGRGRNTEAFF	TGCGCCAGCAGCATGGGGAGGGGAAGGAACACTGAAGCTTTCTTT
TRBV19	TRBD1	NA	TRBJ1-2	CASSLRVGQGNGYTF	TGTGCCAGTAGTTTACGTGTCGGACAGGGTAATGGCTACACCTTC
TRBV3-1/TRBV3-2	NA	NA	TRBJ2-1	CASSQDFPSPNNEQFF	TGTGCCAGCAGCCAAGATTTTCCCAGTCCCAATAATGAGCAGTTCTTC
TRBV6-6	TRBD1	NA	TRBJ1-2	CASILTGSYGYTF	TGTGCCAGCATCCTGACAGGGTCCTATGGCTACACCTTC
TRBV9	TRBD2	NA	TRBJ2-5	CASSVGAGTSGGTYQETQYF	TGTGCCAGCAGCGTAGGTGCCGGGACTAGCGGGGGAACGTACCAAGAGACCCAGTACTTC
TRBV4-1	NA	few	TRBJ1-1	CASSRGTAMLNTEAFF	TGCGCCAGCAGCCGCGGGACCGCTATGTTGAACACTGAAGCTTTCTTT
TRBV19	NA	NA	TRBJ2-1	CASSIARGAFYNEQFF	TGTGCCAGTAGTATCGCCCGGGGGGCATTCTACAATGAGCAGTTCTTC
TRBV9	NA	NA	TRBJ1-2	CASSVGEGYTF	TGTGCCAGCAGCGTAGGGGAGGGCTACACCTTC
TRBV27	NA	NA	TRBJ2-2	CASSLRQTLGTGELFF	TGTGCCAGCAGTTTACGACAGACCCTCGGCACCGGGGAGCTGTTTTTT
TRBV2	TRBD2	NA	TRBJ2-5	CASSLSGGAETQYF	TGTGCCAGCAGTTTGAGCGGGGGGGCGGAGACCCAGTACTTC
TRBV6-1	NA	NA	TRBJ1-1	CASSEALVWGVTEAFF	TGTGCCAGCAGTGAAGCGCTTGTCTGGGGAGTCACTGAAGCTTTCTTT
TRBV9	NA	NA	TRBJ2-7	CASSVGQKPSYEQYF	TGTGCCAGCAGCGTAGGACAGAAACCCTCCTACGAGCAGTACTTC
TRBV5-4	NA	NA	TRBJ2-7	CALNYMGGDMYF	TGTGCCCTTAATTATATGGGGGGGGACATGTACTTC
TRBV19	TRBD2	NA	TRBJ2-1	CASSKGTSGRSSYNEQFF	TGTGCCAGTAGTAAAGGGACTAGCGGGCGCAGCTCCTACAATGAGCAGTTCTTC
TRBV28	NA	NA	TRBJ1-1	CASSLGGDWVTEAFF	TGTGCCAGCAGTTTGGGAGGGGACTGGGTCACTGAAGCTTTCTTT
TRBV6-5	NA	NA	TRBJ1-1	CASSYSSRAEAFF	TGTGCCAGCAGTTACTCGAGCAGGGCAGAAGCTTTCTTT
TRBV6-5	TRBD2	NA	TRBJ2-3	CASSSQRGSTDTQYF	TGTGCCAGCAGTTCTCAGCGGGGGAGCACAGATACGCAGTATTTT
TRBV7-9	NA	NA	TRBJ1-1	CASSYESEAFF	TGTGCCAGCAGTTACGAGTCTGAAGCTTTCTTT
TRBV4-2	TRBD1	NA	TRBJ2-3	CASSQDRGQYTDTQYF	TGTGCCAGCAGCCAAGATAGGGGACAGTACACAGATACGCAGTATTTT